These T cell receptor beta chains were read from a single sample in a study of identical twins. TCRdb reprocessed the 5' RACE reads with MiXCR, giving one entry per CDR3 protein. Of around 1.7 million distinct CDR3 sequences listed, about 32% are singletons. The sequenced material came from cord blood. The receptors stem from a newborn girl in good health. Both conserved end residues are part of each CDR3. A D gene is named only where the DNA matches it firmly. Expanded clones are given a class, and other clones once, few, many or no size at all.

size	V	D	J	CDR3	DNA
-	TRBV5-1	-	TRBJ1-1	CASSTTADTEAFF	TGCGCCAGCAGCACGACAGCTGATACTGAAGCTTTCTTT
few	TRBV28	-	TRBJ1-4	CASSLAIPGWSNEKLFF	TGTGCCAGCAGTTTAGCGATTCCGGGGTGGTCGAATGAAAAACTGTTTTTT
-	TRBV2	-	TRBJ1-1	CASNPLRGASREAFF	TGTGCCAGCAATCCCCTCCGGGGAGCGTCAAGAGAAGCTTTCTTT
-	TRBV20-1	TRBD1	TRBJ2-7	CSALRDRAREQYF	TGCAGTGCTCTCAGGGACAGGGCGCGGGAGCAGTACTTC
-	TRBV24-1	-	TRBJ2-7	CATSDLSDGGPDAYNEQYF	TGTGCCACCAGTGATTTGAGTGATGGGGGGCCGGACGCTTACAATGAGCAGTACTTC
few	TRBV27	-	TRBJ1-5	CASSLLNGNQPQHF	TGTGCCAGCAGTTTATTGAACGGCAATCAGCCCCAGCATTTT
few	TRBV6-2/TRBV6-3	TRBD2	TRBJ2-3	CASSYPSSPPLARGGFSTDTQYF	TGTGCCAGCAGTTACCCCTCTTCCCCCCCACTTGCGCGGGGGGGTTTTAGCACAGATACGCAGTATTTT
-	TRBV11-2	TRBD1	TRBJ1-6	CASSLLAKGAGDSPLHF	TGTGCCAGCAGCTTACTTGCGAAGGGGGCTGGGGATTCACCCCTCCACTTT
-	TRBV6-6	-	TRBJ2-5	CASSYSQWGKTRYF	TGTGCCAGCAGTTACTCTCAGTGGGGAAAGACCCGGTACTTC
few	TRBV28	-	TRBJ2-7	CASSLLASTYEQYF	TGTGCCAGCAGCCTCCTAGCGAGTACCTACGAGCAGTACTTC
-	TRBV28	-	TRBJ2-5	CASRKPGRETQYF	TGTGCCAGCAGAAAACCGGGCCGAGAGACCCAGTACTTC
-	TRBV2	TRBD2	TRBJ2-1	CASSESLAGGVGYNEQFF	TGTGCCAGCAGTGAATCGCTTGCGGGGGGGGTCGGCTACAATGAGCAGTTCTTC
-	TRBV11-2	TRBD2	TRBJ2-5	CASSSGLAGRQETQYF	TGTGCCAGCAGCTCGGGACTAGCCGGGCGACAAGAGACCCAGTACTTC
-	TRBV6-2/TRBV6-3	-	TRBJ1-1	CASKAWRPTGTEAFF	TGTGCCAGCAAGGCATGGAGGCCGACGGGGACTGAAGCTTTCTTT
-	TRBV4-1	TRBD2	TRBJ2-1	CASSQWVGASGGNEQFF	TGCGCCAGCAGCCAGTGGGTCGGGGCTAGCGGGGGGAATGAGCAGTTCTTC
few	TRBV28	-	TRBJ2-1	CARAIPYFEQFF	TGTGCCAGGGCCATTCCTTACTTTGAGCAGTTCTTC
few	TRBV14	-	TRBJ2-7	CASSQRRSLFPYEQYF	TGTGCCAGCAGCCAGAGAAGGTCCCTTTTCCCCTACGAGCAGTACTTC
-	TRBV3-1	-	TRBJ1-2	CASSYEPYYGYTF	TGTGCCAGCAGCTACGAGCCCTACTATGGCTACACCTTC
many	TRBV28	-	TRBJ2-7	CASSGLAYEQYF	TGTGCCAGCTCGGGCCTAGCCTACGAGCAGTACTTC
many	TRBV7-2	-	TRBJ2-7	CASSLLTVPYEQYF	TGTGCCAGCAGCTTATTGACAGTCCCCTACGAGCAGTACTTC
-	TRBV7-8	-	TRBJ1-5	CASSPGPRSNQPQHF	TGTGCCAGCAGCCCGGGCCCACGGAGCAATCAGCCCCAGCATTTT
few	TRBV28	TRBD2	TRBJ2-5	CASSLGLAGGRKTQYF	TGTGCCAGCAGTTTGGGACTAGCGGGAGGGAGGAAGACCCAGTACTTC
many	TRBV7-9	TRBD1	TRBJ2-3	CASSLLTGAYTDTQYF	TGTGCCAGCAGCTTGCTGACAGGGGCTTACACAGATACGCAGTATTTT